This T cell receptor beta chain was sequenced for a study of OX40 agonist ivuxolimab in advanced cancers. Looking at the study overall: People who had prior anti-PD-1, anti-PD-L1 or anti-CTLA-4 therapy could take part, and less than 50% had some. Study conclusions and caveats: Nonresponders included some who also had low normalized T-cell clonal expansion.

Germline V gene lookup returns CDR1 SGHDT and CDR2 YYEEEE. This CDR3 is built from 16 residues. J was trimmed by 0 bases and V by 3 bases; bases with no gene match: 7. The table came from immunoSEQ multiplex PCR; TCRdb's copy has only in-frame clones and leaves some out. In the table there are around 140,000 clones, more than 85% of which are singletons. On this clone itself: Its antigen is as yet unknown.

The starting material was CD4+ or CD8+ T cells sorted from blood, obtained in a trial of the OX40 agonist ivuxolimab. The TCR originated in an adult with an advanced solid tumor such as melanoma, head and neck, liver or kidney cancer. V is TRBV5-6 and J is TRBJ2-3, with 7 bases identical to TRBD2. CDR3 region: CASSSTERGSTDTQYF. The CDR3 DNA sequence: TGTGCCAGCAGCTCCACCGAGCGGGGTAGCACAGATACGCAGTATTTT.